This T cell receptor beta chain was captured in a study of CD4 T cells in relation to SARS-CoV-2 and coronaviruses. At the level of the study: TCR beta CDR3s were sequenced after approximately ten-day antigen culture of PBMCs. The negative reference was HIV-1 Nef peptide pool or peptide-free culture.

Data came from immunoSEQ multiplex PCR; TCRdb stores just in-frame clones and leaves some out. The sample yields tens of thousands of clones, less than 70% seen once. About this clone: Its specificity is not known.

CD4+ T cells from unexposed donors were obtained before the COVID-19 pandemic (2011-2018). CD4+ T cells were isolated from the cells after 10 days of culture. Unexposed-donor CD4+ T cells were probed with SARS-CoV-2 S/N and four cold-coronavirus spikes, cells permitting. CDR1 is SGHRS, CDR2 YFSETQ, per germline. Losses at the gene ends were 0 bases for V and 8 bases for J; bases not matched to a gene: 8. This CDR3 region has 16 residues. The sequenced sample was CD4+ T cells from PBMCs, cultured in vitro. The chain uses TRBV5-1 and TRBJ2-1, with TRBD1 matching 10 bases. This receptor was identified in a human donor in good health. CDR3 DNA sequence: TGCGCCAGCAGCTTGGGGCTAGGGACAGGGGTCGATGAGCAGTTCTTC. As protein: CASSLGLGTGVDEQFF.